The TCR beta chain described here comes from a study of regulatory T cells in long-lasting Graves disease. Study overall: The term persistent Graves' disease signified upward of 5 years on antithyroid drugs with positive TSH receptor antibodies. General study points: Few sampled subjects may have lowered accuracy. Persistent disease showed a preference for TRBV28, TRBJ1-2 and TRBJ2-5.

Time point described: persistent/refractory GD, antithyroid drugs over 5 years with positive TRAb. With RNA extracted from PBMCs as input, the TCR library was made. Points on this clonotype: Antigen unknown.

V was clipped by 5 bases and J by 5 bases; unmatched bases: 7. This CDR3 is built from 14 residues. Construction of the TCR beta libraries employed iRepertoire HTBI primers in conjunction with Arm-PCR of CDR3 regions. Using its own MiXCR run on the multiplex PCR reads, TCRdb lists one record per CDR3 protein. The table has under 500,000 distinct CDR3 sequences, less than 25% seen once. The chain carries TRBV12-3 or TRBV12-4 and TRBJ2-5; TRBD1 aligns across 8 bases. This TCR was recovered from a female donor with Graves disease. This sample comprised peripheral blood mononuclear cells (PBMCs), obtained when the disease was refractory, from a patient treated with antithyroid drugs. Written as DNA, the CDR3 is TGTGCCAGCAGTCAGGGGGCGCGATGGGAGACCCAGTACTTC. It specifies CASSQGARWETQYF.